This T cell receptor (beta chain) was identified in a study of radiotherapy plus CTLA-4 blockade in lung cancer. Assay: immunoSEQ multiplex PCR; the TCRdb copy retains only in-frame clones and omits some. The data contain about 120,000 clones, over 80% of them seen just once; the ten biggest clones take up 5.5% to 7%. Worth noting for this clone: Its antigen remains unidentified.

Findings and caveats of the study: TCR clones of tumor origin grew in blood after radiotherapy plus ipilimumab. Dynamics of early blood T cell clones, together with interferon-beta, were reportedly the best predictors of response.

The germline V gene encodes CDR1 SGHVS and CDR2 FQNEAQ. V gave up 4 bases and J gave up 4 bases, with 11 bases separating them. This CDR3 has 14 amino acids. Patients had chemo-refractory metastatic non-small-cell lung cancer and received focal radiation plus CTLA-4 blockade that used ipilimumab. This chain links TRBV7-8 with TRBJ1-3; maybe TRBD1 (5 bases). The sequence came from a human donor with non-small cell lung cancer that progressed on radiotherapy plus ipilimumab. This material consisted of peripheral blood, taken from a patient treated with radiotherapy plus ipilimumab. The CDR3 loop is CASSSGDLGNTIYF. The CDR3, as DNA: TGTGCCAGCAGCTCGGGGGACCTCGGAAACACCATATATTTT.